The 29 T cell receptor beta chains presented below share a single source sample, sequenced in a study of T cell repertoires in cytomegalovirus infection. TCRdb redid the calling of the reads with MiXCR, one entry per CDR3 protein. The sample has fewer than 350,000 distinct CDR3 sequences, roughly a sixth seen once. Sequencing was carried out using PBMCs. The receptors were gathered from a human donor in good health (CMV status not recorded). Some clones in this sample may be carry-over from other donors' samples.

This sequence joins TRBV4-3 and TRBJ1-1; D is uncertain. Germline V gene data show CDR1 as LGHNA and CDR2 as YSLEER. CDR3 size: 18 residues. V shed 2 bases and J shed 1 base, with 20 bases lying between them. The CDR3 region has the DNA TGCGCCAGCAGCCAACATTCTGGCATAGACACAGAGAACACTGAAGCTTTCTTT. This encodes CASSQHSGIDTENTEAFF.

J is TRBJ1-2 and V is TRBV6-5; D may be TRBD1 (6 bases). From germline, CDR1 is MNHEY and CDR2 SVGAGI. CDR3 length: 15 amino acids. Trimming took off 2 bases at V and 5 bases at J, with 15 bases between the two ends. This CDR3 is CASSYLGGAEYGYTF. CDR3 in DNA: TGTGCCAGCAGTTACCTGGGGGGCGCAGAGTATGGCTACACCTTC.

The chain has TRBV28 and TRBJ2-7; perhaps D is TRBD1 or TRBD2 (6 bases each). The V gene's germline CDR1 is MDHEN and CDR2 SYDVKM. The CDR3 is made up of 16 amino acids. V lost 2 bases to trimming and J lost 2 bases, with 16 bases between them. Here the CDR3 reads CASSLIEGGRPYEQYF. The CDR3 DNA reads as TGTGCCAGCAGTTTAATAGAGGGGGGCAGGCCCTACGAGCAGTACTTC.

This clonotype was observed many times. The chain combines TRBV28 with TRBJ1-5; D remains unclear. Germline V CDR1 and CDR2: MDHEN, SYDVKM. Trimming left V 3 bases short and J 6 bases short, with 12 bases between. This CDR3 is 14 amino acids long. Here the CDR3 reads CASSFSSRSQPQHF. The CDR3 DNA is TGTGCCAGCAGTTTTAGTTCGCGGAGTCAGCCCCAGCATTTT.

This clonotype was detected many times. The V gene is TRBV7-2, the J gene TRBJ2-1; D is unresolved. This CDR3 region has 13 residues. V was shortened by 2 bases and J by 5 bases, with 7 bases between the two germline ends. CDR1 and CDR2 (germline): SGHTA, FQGNSA. The CDR3 spells CASSLLGNNEQFF. For the CDR3, the DNA is TGTGCCAGCAGCTTATTGGGTAACAATGAGCAGTTCTTC.

Concerning this clonotype itself: The junction and the germline gene differ at one end; a read error may be behind it. The chain is built from TRBV10-3 and TRBJ2-5; D may be TRBD2 (6 bases). The CDR3 is 15 residues long. Germline lookup yields CDR1 ENHRY and CDR2 SYGVKD. The chain's CDR3 is CATSGGLGGQETQYF. CDR3 bases: TGTGCCACCAGTGGGGGACTGGGAGGCCAAGAGACCCAGTACTTC.

This clonotype was seen more than once but under ten times. The CDR3 is CSARDLGDTEAFF. The CDR3 DNA follows: TGCAGTGCTAGAGATCTAGGGGATACTGAAGCTTTCTTT. The chain couples TRBV20-1 to TRBJ1-1; tentatively, D is TRBD1 (5 bases). Germline CDR1 reads DFQATT; CDR2 reads SNEGSKA (reference sequence). The V end was cut by 0 bases, the J end by 5 bases, with 10 bases between. This CDR3 is built from 13 residues.

This clonotype was found a few times. The rearrangement links TRBV7-9 to TRBJ1-5; possibly TRBD1 for D (5 bases). CDR3 size: 14 residues. V lost 3 bases and J 6 bases, leaving 12 bases between the germline ends. Germline CDR1 reads SEHNR; CDR2 reads FQNEAQ (reference sequence). DNA for the CDR3: TGTGCCAGCAGCTTCCCTGGCAGGGCTCAGCCCCAGCATTTT. Its translation: CASSFPGRAQPQHF.

The rearrangement uses TRBV6-1 and TRBJ2-7; D uncertain. V was shortened by 2 bases and J by 1 base, with 9 bases between the two germline ends. The CDR3 runs to 14 residues. Per germline, CDR1 MNHNS and CDR2 SASEGT. CDR3 DNA: TGTGCCAGCAGTGAAACGGTCGCTTCCTACGAGCAGTACTTC. Amino acids: CASSETVASYEQYF.

This clonotype was counted at least ten times. The CDR3 loop reads CASSQGTGDGYTF. CDR3 DNA: TGTGCCAGCAGCCAGGGGACAGGGGATGGCTACACCTTC. The V gene is TRBV12-3 or TRBV12-4, the J gene TRBJ1-2; 10 bases map to TRBD1. The V and J ends lost 6 bases and 6 bases, in that order; junction bases with no gene match: 4. The CDR3 runs to 13 residues.

V and J are TRBV4-3 and TRBJ2-2; no reliable D call. Germline V gene lookup returns CDR1 LGHNA and CDR2 YSLEER. V was cut by 3 bases and J by 10 bases, with 9 bases left in between. The CDR3 is 12 amino acids. In DNA form, the CDR3 reads TGCGCCAGCAGCCAGGGCAACAAGGAGCTGTTTTTT. Translation: CASSQGNKELFF.

This clonotype was seen more than once but under ten times. CDR3 in DNA: TGCAGTGTCCCGCTAGCGGGGAGCTACAATGAGCAGTTCTTC. Its translation is CSVPLAGSYNEQFF. The chain couples TRBV20-1 to TRBJ2-1, with 9 bases fitting TRBD2. V lost 7 bases to trimming and J lost 3 bases; unmatched junction nucleotides: 7. The CDR3 is 14 amino acids. Per the germline V gene, CDR1 is DFQATT and CDR2 is SNEGSKA (reference sequence).

The chain recombines TRBV5-4 with TRBJ1-1; D perhaps matches TRBD1 (5 bases). V was trimmed by 3 bases and J by 2 bases, leaving 8 bases between them. CDR1 and CDR2 (germline): SGHNT, YYREEE (reference sequence). CDR3 size: 13 residues. Written as DNA, the CDR3 is TGTGCCAGCAGCTACCAGGGAAACACTGAAGCTTTCTTT. As protein: CASSYQGNTEAFF. The entire variable domain, with the rest obtained from reference TRBV5-4 and TRBJ1-1, is as follows: ETGVTQSPTHLIKTRGQQVTLRCSSQSGHNTVSWYQQALGQGPQFIFQYYREEENGRGNFPPRFSGLQFPNYSSELNVNALELDDSALYLCASSYQGNTEAFFGQGTRLTVV.

This clonotype was seen ten or more times. This chain's CDR3 is CASSIDRDGFYEQYF. The CDR3 nucleotides read TGTGCCAGTAGTATAGACCGGGACGGTTTCTACGAGCAGTACTTC. V and J are TRBV19 and TRBJ2-7; D possibly uses TRBD1 or TRBD2 (5 bases each). Deletions cut 0 bases from V and 3 bases from J, with 12 bases between. This CDR3 has 15 residues. Germline CDR1 reads LNHDA; CDR2 reads SQIVND (reference sequence).

A few counts support this clonotype. The V and J genes are TRBV28 and TRBJ1-2, with TRBD1 as a possible D gene (5 bases). The V end lost 6 bases, the J end lost 6 bases, and 17 bases lay between the germline ends. CDR3 length: 14 amino acids. Germline assignment: CDR1 MDHEN and CDR2 SYDVKM. CDR3 nucleotide sequence: TGTGCCAGCAGCACCCCGTCGGGGGTACATGGCTACACCTTC. Its protein is CASSTPSGVHGYTF.

This clonotype has ten or more counts. The CDR3 coding sequence is TGTGCCAGCAGGTTCGGGGATCCGGTGGGCACTGAAGCTTTCTTT. Translation: CASRFGDPVGTEAFF. V is TRBV12-3 or TRBV12-4 and J is TRBJ1-1; D remains unclear. The germline V and J ends were trimmed by 6 bases and 4 bases, with 18 bases remaining between them. The CDR3 totals 15 residues.

This chain uses TRBV24-1 with TRBJ1-5; D is perhaps TRBD1 (5 bases). Trimming left V 3 bases short and J 6 bases short, with 11 bases between. The CDR3 sequence is 14 residues long. Germline lookup yields CDR1 KGHDR and CDR2 SFDVKD. The CDR3 loop is CATSDQGYFQPQHF. The CDR3 region has the DNA TGTGCCACCAGTGATCAGGGTTATTTTCAGCCCCAGCATTTT.

V usage is TRBV29-1 and J usage is TRBJ2-5, with 10 nucleotides matching TRBD2. Germline loops: CDR1 SQVTM, CDR2 ANQGSEA. The CDR3 is 15 residues long. J gave up 2 bases and V 7 bases, and 10 bases lay outside the gene matches. The CDR3, as DNA: TGCAGCGCCCTCCCACTAGCGGGGAGACAAGAGACCCAGTACTTC. As protein: CSALPLAGRQETQYF.

Only a few counts were recorded for this clonotype. The chain recombines TRBV7-9 with TRBJ1-4; 7 bases are a match to TRBD1. The germline V gene has CDR1 SEHNR and CDR2 FQNEAQ (reference sequence). This CDR3 comprises 14 residues. Losses at the gene ends were 3 bases for V and 8 bases for J; bases not matched to a gene: 6. In DNA form, the CDR3 reads TGTGCCAGCAGCTTCGGGACAGCTGACGAAAAACTGTTTTTT. Protein sequence: CASSFGTADEKLFF.

The genes are TRBV5-8 and TRBJ2-5; tentatively, D is TRBD1 (5 bases). Germline CDR1 is SGHTS and CDR2 is YDEGEE. V was pared by 6 bases and J by 1 base, with 10 bases between. The CDR3 spans 13 residues. This CDR3 reads CASNPRVQETQYF. CDR3 bases: TGTGCCAGCAACCCCAGGGTCCAAGAGACCCAGTACTTC.

V and J are TRBV20-1 and TRBJ1-6; the D gene is possibly TRBD1 (5 bases). The CDR3 is 18 residues long. Germline CDR1 is DFQATT and CDR2 is SNEGSKA (reference sequence). Trimming left V 3 bases short and J 0 bases short, with 18 bases between. As DNA, the CDR3 is TGCAGTGCTAGCCGAAGGGACGGACTCCTCTCCTATAATTCACCCCTCCACTTT. As protein: CSASRRDGLLSYNSPLHF.

The chain recombines TRBV12-3 or TRBV12-4 with TRBJ1-1; possibly TRBD1 for D (5 bases). Trimming removed 7 bases at V and 3 bases at J, with 15 bases between. This CDR3 has 14 amino acids. The CDR3 DNA sequence: TGTGCCAGCACCCCATCGGGGGGGTACACTGAAGCTTTCTTT. Translating it yields CASTPSGGYTEAFF.

This clonotype has a count of ten or more. The chain joins TRBV12-3 or TRBV12-4 to TRBJ1-1; TRBD1 agrees at 9 bases. The CDR3 spans 17 residues. Losses at the gene ends were 3 bases for V and 0 bases for J; bases not matched to a gene: 8. The chain's CDR3 is CASSFLGQGPLNTEAFF. The CDR3 DNA follows: TGTGCCAGCAGTTTTCTGGGACAGGGACCCCTGAACACTGAAGCTTTCTTT.

This clonotype came up many times. The rearrangement links TRBV7-2 to TRBJ2-7; D may be TRBD1 or TRBD2 (5 bases each). Germline V lookup: CDR1 SGHTA, CDR2 FQGNSA. This CDR3 contains 15 residues. Trimming pared 0 bases from V and 2 bases from J, leaving 11 bases between. The CDR3 DNA reads as TGTGCCAGCAGCTTAGCGTTTCAGGGAGCCTACGAGCAGTACTTC. This sequence encodes CASSLAFQGAYEQYF.

In its sample, this clonotype was seen many times. V usage is TRBV12-3 or TRBV12-4 and J usage is TRBJ2-1; TRBD2 agrees at 7 bases. With 0 bases clipped from V and 7 bases from J, the junction kept 6 bases outside the gene matches. This CDR3 is 15 amino acids long. Here the CDR3 DNA reads TGTGCCAGCAGTTTAGCGGGGGGGAAAGGGAATGAGCAGTTCTTC. Protein product: CASSLAGGKGNEQFF.

The V gene is TRBV12-3 or TRBV12-4, the J gene TRBJ2-1; D may match TRBD1 or TRBD2 (5 bases each). Trimming took 2 bases from V and 2 from J, leaving 13 bases between them. The CDR3 length is 16 residues. This CDR3 is CASSLMWQGPYNEQFF. In nucleotides, the CDR3 is TGTGCCAGCAGTTTAATGTGGCAGGGACCCTACAATGAGCAGTTCTTC.

The table lists this clonotype with many counts. The chain combines TRBV12-3 or TRBV12-4 with TRBJ2-3; 9 bases line up with TRBD2. The CDR3 has 16 amino acids. The V gene end was trimmed by 1 base and the J gene end by 4 bases; junction bases not matched to a gene: 6. The chain's CDR3 is CASSLGLAGRADTQYF. CDR3 in DNA: TGTGCCAGCAGTTTAGGGCTAGCGGGGAGGGCAGATACGCAGTATTTT.

This clonotype was recorded at least ten times. The chain is built from TRBV6-1 and TRBJ2-1, with 10 positions matching TRBD2. This CDR3 is 15 amino acids long. With 5 bases clipped from V and 7 bases from J, the junction kept 8 bases outside the gene matches. The V gene's germline CDR1 is MNHNS and CDR2 SASEGT. The chain's CDR3 is CASSSLPTSGNEQFF. The CDR3 region has the DNA TGTGCCAGCAGTTCTCTACCGACTAGCGGGAATGAGCAGTTCTTC.

This clonotype has more than one count but fewer than ten. The V gene is TRBV20-1, the J gene TRBJ2-2; D could derive from TRBD1 or TRBD2 (5 bases each). Trimming took 3 bases from V and 6 from J, leaving 32 bases between them. Germline-derived CDR1 and CDR2 are DFQATT and SNEGSKA (reference sequence). This CDR3 has 20 residues. For the CDR3, the DNA is TGCAGTGCTAGCTCGTGGGACCCCCGTTACCCAGGAAGAGTATCCGGGGAGCTGTTTTTT. It is translated as CSASSWDPRYPGRVSGELFF.